This is a list of T cell receptor beta chains from one sample in a study of human CD4 T cells and Enterobacteriaceae. Profiling relied on immunoSEQ multiplex PCR, and the TCRdb table lists in-frame clones only, not all of them. The table has about 29,000 clones, about 80% seen once; the top ten hold 1.7%. The sample taken for sequencing was memory CD4+ T cells from blood. The receptors here all came from a human donor in good health. Each CDR3 is given with its conserved first and last residue. Fields, in order: clone size, V gene, J gene, CDR3 length, D gene, CDR3 protein, CDR3 DNA. The D gene is left open where the match is weak. Where a row states a size, it is once, few, many or the class of an expanded clone; other rows omit it.

abundance: -; v_gene: TRBV27; j_gene: TRBJ1-3; len: 14; d_gene: -; CDR3aa: CASSSRVSGNTIYF; CDR3nt: TGTGCCAGCAGCTCGAGGGTGTCAGGAAACACCATATATTTT
abundance: -; v_gene: TRBV11-2; j_gene: TRBJ2-1; len: 16; d_gene: TRBD2; CDR3aa: CASSALAAGSYNEQFF; CDR3nt: TGTGCCAGCAGCGCACTAGCGGCCGGTTCCTACAATGAGCAGTTCTTC
abundance: -; v_gene: TRBV28; j_gene: TRBJ2-1; len: 14; d_gene: -; CDR3aa: CASSLRGGSNEQFF; CDR3nt: TGTGCCAGCAGCCTGAGGGGGGGGTCCAATGAGCAGTTCTTC
abundance: -; v_gene: TRBV5-1; j_gene: TRBJ2-3; len: 14; d_gene: TRBD1; CDR3aa: CASSTDRGTDTQYF; CDR3nt: TGCGCCAGCAGCACCGACAGGGGGACAGATACGCAGTATTTT
abundance: once; v_gene: TRBV2; j_gene: TRBJ1-1; len: 14; d_gene: TRBD1; CDR3aa: CASSEAGGVDEAFF; CDR3nt: TGTGCCAGCAGTGAGGCAGGGGGCGTCGATGAAGCTTTCTTT
abundance: -; v_gene: TRBV2; j_gene: TRBJ2-5; len: 11; d_gene: -; CDR3aa: CASRQGETQYF; CDR3nt: TGTGCCAGCAGACAGGGAGAGACCCAGTACTTC
abundance: -; v_gene: TRBV7-9; j_gene: TRBJ2-3; len: 18; d_gene: TRBD1; CDR3aa: CASSLARGDRIMADTQYF; CDR3nt: TGTGCCAGCAGCTTAGCGAGGGGGGACAGGATAATGGCAGATACGCAGTATTTT
abundance: -; v_gene: TRBV2; j_gene: TRBJ1-2; len: 14; d_gene: TRBD1; CDR3aa: CASSADRGYYGYTF; CDR3nt: TGTGCCAGCAGTGCCGACAGGGGTTACTATGGCTACACCTTC
abundance: -; v_gene: TRBV29-1; j_gene: TRBJ2-3; len: 14; d_gene: -; CDR3aa: CSVGPGTSTDTQYF; CDR3nt: TGCAGCGTTGGTCCCGGGACCAGCACAGATACGCAGTATTTT
abundance: -; v_gene: TRBV28; j_gene: TRBJ1-4; len: 16; d_gene: TRBD1; CDR3aa: CASSLSGTGTNEKLFF; CDR3nt: TGTGCCAGCAGTTTGAGCGGGACAGGGACTAATGAAAAACTGTTTTTT
abundance: -; v_gene: TRBV19; j_gene: TRBJ2-7; len: 13; d_gene: -; CDR3aa: CASSPTQPHEQYF; CDR3nt: TGTGCCAGTAGTCCTACGCAGCCCCACGAGCAGTACTTC
abundance: -; v_gene: TRBV7-8; j_gene: TRBJ1-5; len: 16; d_gene: -; CDR3aa: CASSPRQYAFNQPQHF; CDR3nt: TGTGCCAGCAGCCCGAGACAGTACGCGTTTAATCAGCCCCAGCATTTT
abundance: -; v_gene: TRBV5-1; j_gene: TRBJ2-3; len: 13; d_gene: -; CDR3aa: CASSFPGEDTQYF; CDR3nt: TGCGCCAGCAGCTTTCCAGGGGAAGATACGCAGTATTTT
abundance: -; v_gene: TRBV7-9; j_gene: TRBJ2-2; len: 13; d_gene: -; CDR3aa: CASSSRNTGELFF; CDR3nt: TGTGCCAGCAGCTCCAGGAACACCGGGGAGCTGTTTTTT
abundance: -; v_gene: TRBV5-1; j_gene: TRBJ2-5; len: 14; d_gene: -; CDR3aa: CASSFNSGGETQYF; CDR3nt: TGCGCCAGCAGCTTTAATAGCGGAGGAGAGACCCAGTACTTC
abundance: -; v_gene: TRBV19; j_gene: TRBJ1-1; len: 13; d_gene: TRBD1; CDR3aa: CASSPTGVTEAFF; CDR3nt: TGTGCCAGTAGCCCAACAGGGGTCACTGAAGCTTTCTTT
abundance: -; v_gene: TRBV29-1; j_gene: TRBJ2-3; len: 16; d_gene: TRBD2; CDR3aa: CSVEGGMAGGPDTQYF; CDR3nt: TGCAGCGTTGAAGGGGGAATGGCGGGAGGCCCCGATACGCAGTATTTT
abundance: -; v_gene: TRBV10-1; j_gene: TRBJ2-2; len: 14; d_gene: TRBD1; CDR3aa: CASSSDRVAGELFF; CDR3nt: TGCGCCAGCAGTTCTGACAGGGTTGCCGGGGAGCTGTTTTTT
abundance: few; v_gene: TRBV10-2; j_gene: TRBJ2-1; len: 14; d_gene: -; CDR3aa: CASSVPGLAGEQFF; CDR3nt: TGCGCCAGCAGTGTTCCGGGTCTGGCTGGTGAGCAGTTCTTC
abundance: -; v_gene: TRBV7-9; j_gene: TRBJ2-3; len: 17; d_gene: TRBD1; CDR3aa: CASSLSGTGGVTDTQYF; CDR3nt: TGTGCCAGCAGCCTCTCCGGGACAGGGGGCGTCACAGATACGCAGTATTTT
abundance: -; v_gene: TRBV18; j_gene: TRBJ1-3; len: 15; d_gene: -; CDR3aa: CASSPQGASGNTIYF; CDR3nt: TGTGCCAGCTCACCTCAGGGAGCCTCTGGAAACACCATATATTTT
abundance: -; v_gene: TRBV28; j_gene: TRBJ2-3; len: 13; d_gene: TRBD2; CDR3aa: CASGGGGTDTQYF; CDR3nt: TGTGCCTCGGGGGGGGGAGGCACAGATACGCAGTATTTT
abundance: -; v_gene: TRBV19; j_gene: TRBJ2-5; len: 13; d_gene: -; CDR3aa: CASSRNGQETQYF; CDR3nt: TGTGCCAGTAGTAGGAACGGTCAAGAGACCCAGTACTTC
abundance: -; v_gene: TRBV7-2; j_gene: TRBJ1-1; len: 15; d_gene: -; CDR3aa: CASSYQGPAGTEAFF; CDR3nt: TGTGCCAGCAGCTACCAGGGCCCGGCCGGCACTGAAGCTTTCTTT
abundance: once; v_gene: TRBV7-7; j_gene: TRBJ2-2; len: 13; d_gene: -; CDR3aa: CASSLDGAGELFF; CDR3nt: TGTGCCAGCAGCTTAGACGGGGCCGGGGAGCTGTTTTTT
abundance: -; v_gene: TRBV25-1; j_gene: TRBJ2-1; len: 16; d_gene: -; CDR3aa: CASLSDKGVRYNEQFF; CDR3nt: TGTGCCAGCTTGTCTGACAAGGGTGTTAGGTACAATGAGCAGTTCTTC
abundance: -; v_gene: TRBV4-1; j_gene: TRBJ2-3; len: 20; d_gene: TRBD2; CDR3aa: CASSQDESLAGRTSTDTQYF; CDR3nt: TGCGCCAGCAGCCAGGACGAAAGCCTAGCGGGCCGTACTAGCACAGATACGCAGTATTTT
abundance: -; v_gene: TRBV9; j_gene: TRBJ1-1; len: 14; d_gene: -; CDR3aa: CASSVAPGSTEAFF; CDR3nt: TGTGCCAGCAGCGTAGCGCCAGGGAGCACTGAAGCTTTCTTT
abundance: once; v_gene: TRBV11-2; j_gene: TRBJ1-1; len: 17; d_gene: -; CDR3aa: CASSLDDAGAESTEAFF; CDR3nt: TGTGCCAGCAGCTTAGATGACGCGGGGGCCGAGAGCACTGAAGCTTTCTTT
abundance: -; v_gene: TRBV11-2; j_gene: TRBJ2-1; len: 13; d_gene: -; CDR3aa: CASRRDTYNEQFF; CDR3nt: TGTGCCAGCAGACGGGACACCTACAATGAGCAGTTCTTC
abundance: -; v_gene: TRBV2; j_gene: TRBJ2-1; len: 12; d_gene: TRBD1; CDR3aa: CASSYPGQEKFF; CDR3nt: TGTGCCAGCAGTTATCCGGGACAGGAAAAGTTCTTC
abundance: -; v_gene: TRBV7-2; j_gene: TRBJ1-2; len: 13; d_gene: TRBD1; CDR3aa: CASSPGQRGGYTF; CDR3nt: TGTGCCAGCAGCCCGGGACAGCGCGGCGGCTACACCTTC
abundance: -; v_gene: TRBV7-2; j_gene: TRBJ1-5; len: 14; d_gene: -; CDR3aa: CASSPQAHGEPQHF; CDR3nt: TGTGCCAGCAGCCCACAGGCTCACGGGGAGCCCCAGCATTTT
abundance: -; v_gene: TRBV2; j_gene: TRBJ2-7; len: 14; d_gene: -; CDR3aa: CASSPRGSSYEQYF; CDR3nt: TGTGCCAGCTCTCCACGGGGAAGCTCCTACGAGCAGTACTTC
abundance: -; v_gene: TRBV19; j_gene: TRBJ1-5; len: 15; d_gene: -; CDR3aa: CASSRPAPQSQPQHF; CDR3nt: TGTGCCAGTAGTAGGCCCGCTCCCCAAAGCCAGCCCCAGCATTTT
abundance: -; v_gene: TRBV19; j_gene: TRBJ2-7; len: 20; d_gene: TRBD2; CDR3aa: CASKKRGSSGRAGKIYEQYF; CDR3nt: TGTGCCAGTAAGAAGAGGGGGTCTAGCGGGAGGGCCGGAAAAATCTACGAGCAGTACTTC
abundance: -; v_gene: TRBV11-2; j_gene: TRBJ2-7; len: 14; d_gene: -; CDR3aa: CASSSHRDFAEQYF; CDR3nt: TGTGCCAGCAGCTCACACAGGGATTTCGCCGAGCAGTACTTC
abundance: few; v_gene: TRBV5-4; j_gene: TRBJ2-5; len: 17; d_gene: TRBD2; CDR3aa: CASSPGGAGGIRETQYF; CDR3nt: TGTGCCAGCAGCCCCGGGGGAGCGGGAGGAATTCGAGAGACCCAGTACTTC
abundance: -; v_gene: TRBV5-1; j_gene: TRBJ2-5; len: 15; d_gene: TRBD2; CDR3aa: CASSFTSGSEETQYF; CDR3nt: TGCGCCAGCAGCTTTACTAGCGGGAGTGAGGAGACCCAGTACTTC
abundance: -; v_gene: TRBV7-9; j_gene: TRBJ2-7; len: 14; d_gene: TRBD1; CDR3aa: CASSYWTGEYEQYF; CDR3nt: TGTGCCAGCAGCTACTGGACAGGGGAATACGAGCAGTACTTC
abundance: once; v_gene: TRBV19; j_gene: TRBJ2-1; len: 15; d_gene: -; CDR3aa: CASSMGEAAYNEQFF; CDR3nt: TGTGCCAGTAGTATGGGCGAGGCCGCCTACAATGAGCAGTTCTTC
abundance: -; v_gene: TRBV2; j_gene: TRBJ2-3; len: 13; d_gene: -; CDR3aa: CASKTGRTDTQYF; CDR3nt: TGTGCCAGCAAGACAGGGAGGACAGATACGCAGTATTTT
abundance: -; v_gene: TRBV30; j_gene: TRBJ2-7; len: 14; d_gene: -; CDR3aa: CAWSGTSLVYVQYF; CDR3nt: TGTGCCTGGAGTGGGACAAGCCTAGTTTATGTGCAGTACTTC
abundance: -; v_gene: TRBV11-2; j_gene: TRBJ2-5; len: 16; d_gene: TRBD2; CDR3aa: CASSLNRGRAKETQYF; CDR3nt: TGTGCCAGCAGCTTAAACCGCGGGAGGGCCAAGGAGACCCAGTACTTC
abundance: -; v_gene: TRBV6-1; j_gene: TRBJ2-7; len: 14; d_gene: TRBD2; CDR3aa: CASSASGRADEQYF; CDR3nt: TGTGCCAGCAGCGCTAGCGGGAGGGCGGACGAGCAGTACTTC
abundance: -; v_gene: TRBV7-3; j_gene: TRBJ1-1; len: 13; d_gene: -; CDR3aa: CASSLGGDLEAFF; CDR3nt: TGTGCCAGCAGCCTAGGAGGGGACCTTGAAGCTTTCTTT
abundance: -; v_gene: TRBV10-3; j_gene: TRBJ2-7; len: 13; d_gene: -; CDR3aa: CAISPANSYEQYF; CDR3nt: TGTGCCATCAGCCCGGCAAATTCCTACGAGCAGTACTTC
abundance: -; v_gene: TRBV5-1; j_gene: TRBJ2-3; len: 13; d_gene: -; CDR3aa: CASRGSDTDTQYF; CDR3nt: TGCGCCAGCAGGGGAAGCGACACAGATACGCAGTATTTT
abundance: -; v_gene: TRBV6-6; j_gene: TRBJ2-1; len: 15; d_gene: TRBD2; CDR3aa: CASSSGTSGPNEQFF; CDR3nt: TGTGCCAGCAGCTCAGGGACTAGCGGGCCGAATGAGCAGTTCTTC
abundance: -; v_gene: TRBV7-3; j_gene: TRBJ2-1; len: 15; d_gene: TRBD2; CDR3aa: CASSIAGAGFDEQFF; CDR3nt: TGTGCCAGCAGCATAGCGGGAGCAGGATTCGATGAGCAGTTCTTC
abundance: -; v_gene: TRBV6-6; j_gene: TRBJ2-7; len: 16; d_gene: TRBD1; CDR3aa: CASSSNTQGTSYEQYF; CDR3nt: TGTGCCAGCAGTTCCAATACACAGGGGACCTCCTACGAGCAGTACTTC
abundance: -; v_gene: TRBV7-2; j_gene: TRBJ1-5; len: 16; d_gene: -; CDR3aa: CASSPPWGESNQPQHF; CDR3nt: TGTGCCAGCAGCCCGCCGTGGGGAGAAAGCAATCAGCCCCAGCATTTT
abundance: few; v_gene: TRBV7-3; j_gene: TRBJ1-2; len: 14; d_gene: TRBD1; CDR3aa: CASSPGQENYGYTF; CDR3nt: TGTGCCAGCAGCCCGGGACAGGAAAACTATGGCTACACCTTC
abundance: -; v_gene: TRBV9; j_gene: TRBJ2-3; len: 12; d_gene: -; CDR3aa: CASSALGDTQYF; CDR3nt: TGTGCCAGCAGCGCTCTGGGAGATACGCAGTATTTT
abundance: -; v_gene: TRBV28; j_gene: TRBJ1-5; len: 14; d_gene: -; CDR3aa: CASAPNLSNQPQHF; CDR3nt: TGTGCCAGCGCCCCAAATCTTAGCAATCAGCCCCAGCATTTT
abundance: -; v_gene: TRBV18; j_gene: TRBJ2-1; len: 13; d_gene: -; CDR3aa: CASSPPTIGEQFF; CDR3nt: TGTGCCAGCTCACCACCGACGATAGGTGAGCAGTTCTTC
abundance: -; v_gene: TRBV5-5; j_gene: TRBJ1-1; len: 13; d_gene: -; CDR3aa: CASSYSGATEAFF; CDR3nt: TGTGCCAGCAGCTACTCAGGGGCTACTGAAGCTTTCTTT